This T cell receptor (beta chain) was obtained from a study of cytomegalovirus exposure and HLA in healthy donors. Turning to the study itself: Genotyping showed around four fifths of 350 to 400 donors falling in the Caucasian-associated ancestry cluster.

General study points: A later analysis linked a missense variant in DCLRE1C to the trimming of TCR beta V and J genes. In a later analysis, HLA-associated TCR beta chains were more clonally expanded than equally common others. Across donors, sequencing depth was assumed by presence/absence analyses to be roughly uniform.

A remark on this clone: The antigen is undetermined.

PCR used 60 Vbeta primers and 13 Jbeta primers. Libraries were prepared by immunoSEQ multiplex PCR; TCRdb keeps only in-frame clonotypes and omits some of them. The top ten hold roughly 5.9% of the sample, which has nearly 65,000 clones, approximately 76% seen once. This CDR3 is built from 17 residues. V was shortened by 2 bases and J by 4 bases, with 21 bases between the two germline ends. Germline values: CDR1 SGHTS, CDR2 YDEGEE. The sequencing input was PBMCs. This chain connects TRBV5-8 to TRBJ1-1, with a tentative D call TRBD1 (6 bases). This receptor was taken from a man between 50 and 59 years old in good health and CMV-seronegative. The CDR3 nucleotides read TGTGCCAGCAGCTTTGGTTACGGGGGGCGGTATGGCACTGAAGCTTTCTTT. Translated, it gives CASSFGYGGRYGTEAFF.